The entry below describes one T cell receptor (beta chain). These data belong to a study of blood T cell repertoires in COVID-19. The CDR3 is 13 residues long. Germline V gives CDR1 SQVTM, CDR2 ANQGSEA. Losses at the gene ends were 1 base for V and 5 bases for J; bases not matched to a gene: 0. Assay: immunoSEQ multiplex PCR; the TCRdb copy retains only in-frame clones and omits some. Here the sample spans over 70,000 clones, about 90% being singletons. V usage is TRBV29-1 and J usage is TRBJ1-4; TRBD1 matches at 8 bases. Material for sequencing was peripheral blood. The sequence came from an elderly man with acute or convalescent COVID-19. In nucleotides, the CDR3 is TGCAGCGTTGAAGGGACAGGGAATGAAAAACTGTTTTTT. Its protein product is CSVEGTGNEKLFF.